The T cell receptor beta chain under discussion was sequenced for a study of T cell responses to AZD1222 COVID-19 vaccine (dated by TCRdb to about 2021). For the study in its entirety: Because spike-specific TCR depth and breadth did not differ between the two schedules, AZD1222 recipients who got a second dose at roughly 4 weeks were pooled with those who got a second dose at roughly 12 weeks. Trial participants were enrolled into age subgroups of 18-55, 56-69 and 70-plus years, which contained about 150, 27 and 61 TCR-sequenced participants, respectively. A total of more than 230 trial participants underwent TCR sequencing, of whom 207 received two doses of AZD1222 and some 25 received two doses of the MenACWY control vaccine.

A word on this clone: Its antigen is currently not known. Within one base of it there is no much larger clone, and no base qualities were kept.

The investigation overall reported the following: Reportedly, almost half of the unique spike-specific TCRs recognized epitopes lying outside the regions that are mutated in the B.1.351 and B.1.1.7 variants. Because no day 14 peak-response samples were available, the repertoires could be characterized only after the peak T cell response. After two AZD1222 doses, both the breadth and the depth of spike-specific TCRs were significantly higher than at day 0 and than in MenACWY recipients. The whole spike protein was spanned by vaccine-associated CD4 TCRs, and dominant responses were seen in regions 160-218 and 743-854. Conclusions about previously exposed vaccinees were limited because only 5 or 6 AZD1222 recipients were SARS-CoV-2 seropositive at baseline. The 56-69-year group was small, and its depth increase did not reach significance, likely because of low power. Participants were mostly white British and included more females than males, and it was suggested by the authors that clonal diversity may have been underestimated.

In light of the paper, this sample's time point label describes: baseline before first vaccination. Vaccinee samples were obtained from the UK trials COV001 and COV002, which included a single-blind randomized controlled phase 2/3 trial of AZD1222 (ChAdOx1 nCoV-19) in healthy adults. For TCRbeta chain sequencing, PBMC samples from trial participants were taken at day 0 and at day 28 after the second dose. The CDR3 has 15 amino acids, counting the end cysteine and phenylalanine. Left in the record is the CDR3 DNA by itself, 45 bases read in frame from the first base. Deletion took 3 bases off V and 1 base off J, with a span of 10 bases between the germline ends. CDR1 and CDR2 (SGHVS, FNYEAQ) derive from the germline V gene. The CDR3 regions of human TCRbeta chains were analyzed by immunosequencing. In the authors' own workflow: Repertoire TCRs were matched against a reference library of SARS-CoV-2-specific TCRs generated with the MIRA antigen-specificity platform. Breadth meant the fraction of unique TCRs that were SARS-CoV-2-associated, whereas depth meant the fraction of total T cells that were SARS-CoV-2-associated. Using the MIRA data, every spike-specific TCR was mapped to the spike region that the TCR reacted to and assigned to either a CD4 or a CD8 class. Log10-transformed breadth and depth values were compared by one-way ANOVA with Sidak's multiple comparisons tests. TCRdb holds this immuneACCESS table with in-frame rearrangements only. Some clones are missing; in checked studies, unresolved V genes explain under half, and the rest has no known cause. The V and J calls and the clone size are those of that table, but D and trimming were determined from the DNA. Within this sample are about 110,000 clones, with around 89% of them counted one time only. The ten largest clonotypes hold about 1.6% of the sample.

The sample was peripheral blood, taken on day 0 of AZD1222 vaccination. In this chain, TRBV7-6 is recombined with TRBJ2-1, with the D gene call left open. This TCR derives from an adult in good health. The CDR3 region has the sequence CASSLERQSYNEQFF. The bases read TGTGCCAGCAGCTTGGAGCGACAATCCTACAATGAGCAGTTCTTC.